The 9 T cell receptor beta chains in this list originate from one sample, sequenced in a study of blood T cell repertoires in COVID-19. The protocol was immunoSEQ multiplex PCR, while the TCRdb copy is restricted to in-frame clones and leaves out a portion. The table lists around 300,000 clones, about 90% of them singletons. The sequenced material came from PBMCs or T cells enriched from blood (not recorded which). Source of these receptors: a man aged 30 to 45 who had recovered from COVID-19.

The V gene is TRBV19, the J gene TRBJ1-2; D is uncertain. Trimming removed 3 bases at V and 4 bases at J, with 12 bases between. Germline V gene data show CDR1 as LNHDA and CDR2 as SQIVND (reference sequence). The CDR3 length is 14 residues. The CDR3 protein is CASSISRGAYGYTF. CDR3 sequence (DNA): TGTGCCAGTAGTATTTCCCGGGGTGCCTATGGCTACACCTTC.

V usage is TRBV5-1 and J usage is TRBJ1-1, with a tentative D call TRBD1 (5 bases). The V gene's germline CDR1 is SGHRS and CDR2 YFSETQ. The CDR3 has 14 residues. V was cut by 3 bases and J by 5 bases, with 14 bases left in between. CDR3 in amino acids: CASSSDGGVTEAFF. CDR3 nucleotides: TGCGCCAGCAGCTCCGACGGGGGGGTGACTGAAGCTTTCTTT.

The chain uses TRBV4-1 and TRBJ1-5; D unclear. The CDR3 runs to 18 residues. V gave up 2 bases and J gave up 0 bases, with 17 bases separating them. The germline CDR1 and CDR2 sequences are MGHRA and YSYEKL. Here the CDR3 reads CASSQFGQVGNSNQPQHF. The CDR3 coding sequence is TGCGCCAGCAGCCAATTTGGGCAGGTCGGAAATAGCAATCAGCCCCAGCATTTT.

This sequence joins TRBV5-4 and TRBJ2-7; TRBD1 agrees at 7 bases. With 0 bases clipped from V and 2 bases from J, the junction kept 8 bases outside the gene matches. The CDR3 extends over 16 amino acids. CDR1 is SGHNT and CDR2 is YYREEE in the germline V gene (reference sequence). This chain's CDR3 is CASSLEGQRTPYEQYF. The CDR3 bases are TGTGCCAGCAGCTTGGAGGGACAGCGCACCCCCTACGAGCAGTACTTC.

The chain links TRBV7-9 to TRBJ1-2; 8 bases are shared with TRBD1. The V gene end was trimmed by 5 bases and the J gene end by 6 bases; junction bases not matched to a gene: 8. The germline V gene has CDR1 SEHNR and CDR2 FQNEAQ (reference sequence). The CDR3 extends over 14 amino acids. As DNA, the CDR3 is TGTGCCAGCAGCCTAAAGACAGGGGACAATGGCTACACCTTC. It is translated as CASSLKTGDNGYTF.

The chain uses TRBV7-7 and TRBJ2-3; the D gene is possibly TRBD1 (5 bases). The V and J ends lost 4 bases and 0 bases respectively, with 14 bases between them. CDR3 length: 16 residues. The V gene's germline CDR1 is SSHAT and CDR2 FNYEAQ (reference sequence). The CDR3 protein is CASSSEPGPSTDTQYF. CDR3 nucleotides: TGTGCCAGCAGCTCCGAGCCAGGGCCTAGCACAGATACGCAGTATTTT. The entire variable domain, with the rest obtained from reference TRBV7-7 and TRBJ2-3, is as follows: GAGVSQSPRYKVTKRGQDVTLRCDPISSHATLYWYQQALGQGPEFLTYFNYEAQPDKSGLPSDRFSAERPEGSISTLTIQRTEQRDSAMYRCASSSEPGPSTDTQYFGPGTRLTVL.

In this sample, this clone turned up a few times. The chain is built from TRBV6-5 and TRBJ1-1; D not certain. The CDR3 runs 13 residues. CDR1 and CDR2 from the germline V gene are MNHEY and SVGAGI. V was pared by 4 bases and J by 0 bases, with 6 bases between. The CDR3 bases are TGTGCCAGCAGTTTAACAATGAACACTGAAGCTTTCTTT. It yields the protein CASSLTMNTEAFF.

This clone was seen only once. This rearrangement joins TRBV7-9 to TRBJ1-3; tentatively, D is TRBD1 (5 bases). The germline V gene encodes CDR1 SEHNR and CDR2 FQNEAQ (reference sequence). The V gene lost 6 bases and the J gene lost 1 base, with 10 bases spanning the gap. The CDR3 sequence is 14 residues long. The DNA for the CDR3 is TGTGCCAGCAGGGAGCAGGGTTCTGGAAACACCATATATTTT. It codes for CASREQGSGNTIYF.

The chain couples TRBV7-8 to TRBJ1-2, with D perhaps TRBD1 (5 bases). This CDR3 contains 13 residues. Germline assignment: CDR1 SGHVS and CDR2 FQNEAQ. Trimming took off 3 bases at V and 6 bases at J, with 11 bases between the two ends. The CDR3: CASSLGREDGYTF. CDR3 nucleotides: TGTGCCAGCAGCTTGGGCAGGGAAGATGGCTACACCTTC.